One sample yielded the 10 T cell receptor beta chains listed below, sequenced in a study of CD8 T cells in Susac syndrome. With random hexamers, reverse transcription was performed on about 0.5 to 1 ug of RNA. TCRdb processed the immunoSEQ multiplex PCR reads anew with MiXCR; each CDR3 protein has one entry. The repertoire includes more than 150,000 distinct CDR3 sequences, approximately 96% of them detected once, and approximately 0.098% sits in the top ten. The material sequenced was CD4+ T cells from PBMCs. The receptors originated from a human donor with Susac syndrome.

V and J are TRBV5-1 and TRBJ2-1, with 9 bases aligning to TRBD2. The CDR3 contains 16 residues. The germline CDR1 and CDR2 sequences are SGHRS and YFSETQ. After removal of 4 bases from V and 0 bases from J, the junction contained 5 bases not matched to a gene. The CDR3 reads CASSGTSPSSYNEQFF. CDR3 DNA: TGCGCCAGCAGCGGGACTAGCCCGAGCTCCTACAATGAGCAGTTCTTC.

The V gene is TRBV4-2, the J gene TRBJ2-1; D unresolved. The germline V and J ends were trimmed by 0 bases and 7 bases, with 10 bases remaining between them. This CDR3 is built from 14 residues. Germline CDR1 LGHNA, CDR2 YNFKEQ. The CDR3 region has the DNA TGTGCCAGCAGCCAAGATTGGGTCGGAAATGAGCAGTTCTTC. Amino acids: CASSQDWVGNEQFF.

A note on this clonotype: The germline gene is not matched at one end of the junction; a read error may be the cause. The rearrangement links TRBV5-1 to TRBJ2-3; 10 bases map to TRBD2. This CDR3 spans 15 amino acids. The V gene's germline CDR1 is SGHRS and CDR2 YFSETQ. The CDR3, as DNA: TGTGCCAGCAGTCTAACTAGCGGGGGCACAGATACGCAGTATTTT. This translates into CASSLTSGGTDTQYF.

The CDR3 DNA sequence: TGTGCCTGGGTAGGGGCAGGGAATGGCTACACCTTC. This translates into CAWVGAGNGYTF. The rearrangement uses TRBV30 and TRBJ1-2; tentative D call: TRBD1 (5 bases). CDR3 length equals 12 residues. The V gene's germline CDR1 is GTSNPN and CDR2 SVGIG (reference sequence). V lost 5 bases and J lost 6, with 13 bases in between. Full variable domain (outside the CDR3, taken from reference TRBV30 and TRBJ1-2): SQTIHQWPATLVQPVGSPLSLECTVEGTSNPNLYWYRQAAGRGLQLLFYSVGIGQISSEVPQNLSASRPQDRQFILSSKKLLLSDSGFYLCAWVGAGNGYTFGSGTRLTVV.

V is TRBV9 and J is TRBJ2-7; TRBD1 might be the D (5 bases). In germline, CDR1 is SGDLS, CDR2 YYNGEE. The V gene lost 3 bases and the J gene lost 0 bases, with 13 bases spanning the gap. This CDR3 spans 15 amino acids. CDR3 region: CASSGGLVGSYEQYF. CDR3 in DNA: TGTGCCAGCAGCGGGGGCCTCGTCGGCTCCTACGAGCAGTACTTC.

The chain carries TRBV3-1 and TRBJ2-7; D might be TRBD2 (6 bases). The CDR3 loop spans 13 amino acids. The V gene's germline CDR1 is LGHDT and CDR2 YNNKEL (reference sequence). V was trimmed by 4 bases and J by 5 bases, leaving 12 bases between them. CDR3 sequence: CASSLGTADEQYF. In DNA, the CDR3 is TGTGCCAGCAGCCTGGGGACTGCTGACGAGCAGTACTTC.

V gene TRBV9 combines with J gene TRBJ1-6; 7 positions agree with TRBD1. J was trimmed by 10 bases and V by 4 bases; bases with no gene match: 8. Germline V gene sequence: CDR1 SGDLS, CDR2 YYNGEE. The CDR3 has 14 amino acids. The CDR3 nucleotides read TGTGCCAGCAGCACGACAGGGTTATTGTCACCCCTCCACTTT. This translates into CASSTTGLLSPLHF.

The chain has TRBV12-3 or TRBV12-4 and TRBJ1-5; D perhaps matches TRBD1 (5 bases). The CDR3 is made up of 14 amino acids. Trimming cost V 6 bases and J 4 bases, with 13 bases left between them. The CDR3: CASRVGTPNQPQHF. The CDR3 bases are TGTGCCAGCAGGGTCGGGACTCCGAATCAGCCCCAGCATTTT.

The V call is TRBV20-1, the J call TRBJ2-3; 9 bases are a match to TRBD2. The CDR3 length is 14 residues. V shed 6 bases and J 3 bases; nucleotides not matched to a gene: 7. Germline lookup yields CDR1 DFQATT and CDR2 SNEGSKA (reference sequence). Written as DNA, the CDR3 is TGCAGTGCCCTCACTAGCGGGCAAACAGATACGCAGTATTTT. Its protein is CSALTSGQTDTQYF.

V is TRBV29-1 and J is TRBJ1-2; D uncertain. Trimming left V 4 bases short and J 2 bases short, with 8 bases between. CDR1 is SQVTM and CDR2 is ANQGSEA in the germline V gene. The CDR3 is 12 amino acids. CDR3 protein: CSVGPVNYGYTF. In DNA, the CDR3 is TGCAGCGTTGGGCCCGTAAACTATGGCTACACCTTC.